Presented here are 22 T cell receptor beta chains from one specimen sequenced in a study of blood T cell repertoires in COVID-19. Using immunoSEQ multiplex PCR, the repertoire was profiled, and TCRdb retains in-frame clones only, with some absent. The table lists approximately 330,000 clones, nearly 90% of them singletons. Sequencing was done on a sample of peripheral blood. Receptors originate from a woman aged 40 to 55 with COVID-19, enrolled during active disease.

The chain carries TRBV7-3 and TRBJ1-4; 9 bases are a match to TRBD1. The CDR3 covers 15 residues. V dropped 2 bases and J dropped 5; count of bases not matched to a gene: 3. CDR1 is SGHTA, CDR2 FQGTGA, per germline. The CDR3 DNA reads TGTGCCAGCAGCTTAGCAGGGACAGGGAATGAAAAACTGTTTTTT. It yields the protein CASSLAGTGNEKLFF.

CDR3 in DNA: TGCAGCGTTGAAGAAAGGGGGCGCACCGGGGAGCTGTTTTTT. Translating gives CSVEERGRTGELFF. This rearrangement joins TRBV29-1 to TRBJ2-2; 7 bases are a match to TRBD1. V dropped 0 bases and J dropped 4; count of bases not matched to a gene: 2. The CDR3 is made up of 14 amino acids. The germline gives CDR1 SQVTM, CDR2 ANQGSEA.

The chain carries TRBV30 and TRBJ2-7; TRBD2 might be the D (6 bases). The CDR3 has 11 amino acids. Germline V gives CDR1 GTSNPN, CDR2 SVGIG (reference sequence). CDR3 loop: CAARPGDEQYF. The CDR3 DNA is TGTGCTGCCCGACCGGGGGACGAGCAGTACTTC.

The chain is built from TRBV7-2 and TRBJ1-2; 12 bases fit TRBD1. With 2 bases clipped from V and 5 bases from J, the junction kept 12 bases outside the gene matches. The CDR3 extends over 18 amino acids. Germline V gene data show CDR1 as SGHTA and CDR2 as FQGNSA. CDR3 in DNA: TGTGCCAGCAGCTTATTAGTCTCGGGACAGGGGGCTGGTTATGGCTACACCTTC. This gives the protein CASSLLVSGQGAGYGYTF.

The gene calls are TRBV18 and TRBJ2-3; D is unresolved. This CDR3 has 13 residues. CDR1 is KGHSH, CDR2 LQKENI, per germline. V was shortened by 3 bases and J by 10 bases, with 14 bases between the two germline ends. For the CDR3, the DNA is TGTGCCAGCTCACCGGGCCTTGAAGTGTCGCAGTATTTT. Translated: CASSPGLEVSQYF. Combining the CDR3 with reference TRBV18 and TRBJ2-3 gives the whole variable domain NAGVMQNPRHLVRRRGQEARLRCSPMKGHSHVYWYRQLPEEGLKFMVYLQKENIIDESGMPKERFSAEFPKEGPSILRIQQVVRGDSAAYFCASSPGLEVSQYFGPGTRLTVL.

This chain connects TRBV19 to TRBJ1-1; no clear D gene. Germline CDR1 reads LNHDA; CDR2 reads SQIVND (reference sequence). The CDR3 has 14 residues. The germline V and J ends were trimmed by 6 bases and 3 bases, with 14 bases remaining between them. CDR3 amino acids: CASRKEQVHTEAFF. The CDR3 nucleotides are TGTGCCAGTAGGAAAGAGCAGGTCCACACTGAAGCTTTCTTT.

This chain connects TRBV11-2 to TRBJ1-1; TRBD1 aligns across 8 bases. The CDR3 runs 15 residues. Germline V lookup: CDR1 SGHAT, CDR2 FQNNGV. Losses at the gene ends were 3 bases for V and 3 bases for J; bases not matched to a gene: 6. The CDR3 loop reads CASSFTAGGHTEAFF. The CDR3, as DNA: TGTGCCAGCAGCTTCACGGCAGGGGGCCACACTGAAGCTTTCTTT.

The CDR3 region is CASSQGLAGSTDTQYF. CDR3 DNA sequence: TGTGCCAGCAGCCAGGGACTAGCGGGTAGCACAGATACGCAGTATTTT. The V gene is TRBV7-6, the J gene TRBJ2-3; 12 positions match TRBD2. CDR3 length: 16 amino acids. Germline trimming cut 5 bases from V and 0 bases from J; bases unmatched to any gene: 3. CDR1 and CDR2 (germline): SGHVS, FNYEAQ.

This chain connects TRBV28 to TRBJ1-5, with D possibly matching TRBD1 (5 bases). Germline assignment: CDR1 MDHEN and CDR2 SYDVKM. This CDR3 contains 15 residues. Trimming took off 10 bases at V and 5 bases at J, with 21 bases between the two ends. CDR3 sequence reads: CATLTWHGGDQPQHF. As DNA, the CDR3 is TGTGCCACCCTAACCTGGCATGGGGGGGATCAGCCCCAGCATTTT.

As regards this clone: Other DNA sequences in the same sample also yield this CDR3. This sequence joins TRBV18 and TRBJ1-1; TRBD1 aligns across 7 bases. The CDR3 contains 14 residues. V was clipped by 3 bases and J by 2 bases; unmatched bases: 3. From germline, CDR1 is KGHSH and CDR2 LQKENI. The chain's CDR3 is CASSPGQVNTEAFF. CDR3 in DNA: TGTGCCAGCTCACCCGGACAGGTTAACACTGAAGCTTTCTTT.

The J gene is TRBJ1-4, the V gene TRBV24-1; the D gene is possibly TRBD1 (5 bases). V lost 3 bases and J lost 1, with 11 bases in between. Germline V gene sequence: CDR1 KGHDR, CDR2 SFDVKD. CDR3 length equals 16 residues. CDR3 DNA: TGTGCCACCAGTGATGCCCCCGGGGGAACTAATGAAAAACTGTTTTTT. Its translation is CATSDAPGGTNEKLFF.

V usage is TRBV6-6 and J usage is TRBJ1-5; 11 bases line up with TRBD1. The CDR3 loop spans 15 amino acids. The germline CDR1 and CDR2 sequences are MNHNY and SVGAGI (reference sequence). With 2 bases clipped from V and 6 bases from J, the junction kept 3 bases outside the gene matches. The CDR3 sequence is CASSYGQGAAQPQHF. The CDR3 nucleotides are TGTGCCAGCAGTTACGGACAGGGGGCTGCTCAGCCCCAGCATTTT.

The gene calls are TRBV4-1 and TRBJ2-3, with 8 bases aligning to TRBD1. V trimming: 4 bases; J trimming: 4 bases; junction bases outside the gene matches: 13. This CDR3 has 17 amino acids. CDR1 and CDR2 from the germline V gene are MGHRA and YSYEKL. CDR3 region: CASSPLLGQGAADTQYF. The CDR3 DNA is TGCGCCAGCAGCCCTTTGCTAGGACAGGGAGCAGCAGATACGCAGTATTTT.

The chain is built from TRBV7-2 and TRBJ1-6; unclear D gene. Germline CDR1 reads SGHTA; CDR2 reads FQGNSA. The V end lost 1 base, the J end lost 14 bases, and 12 bases lay between the germline ends. This CDR3 region has 13 residues. CDR3: CASSLETRVALHF. The CDR3 nucleotides are TGTGCCAGCAGCTTAGAAACACGGGTGGCCCTCCACTTT.

This chain uses TRBV6-5 with TRBJ2-1; D is uncertain. The V and J ends lost 6 bases and 4 bases respectively, with 7 bases between them. The V gene's germline CDR1 is MNHEY and CDR2 SVGAGI. CDR3 length: 12 amino acids. The chain's CDR3 is CASSAQYNEQFF. The CDR3, as DNA: TGTGCCAGCAGCGCACAGTACAATGAGCAGTTCTTC.

The chain links TRBV20-1 to TRBJ2-1; tentatively, D is TRBD2 (6 bases). V lost 3 bases and J lost 3, with 18 bases in between. The CDR3 contains 16 residues. Germline-derived CDR1 and CDR2 are DFQATT and SNEGSKA (reference sequence). The CDR3 here is CSASVDYKALYNEQFF. CDR3 bases: TGCAGTGCTAGTGTGGACTATAAGGCTCTCTACAATGAGCAGTTCTTC.

The V gene is TRBV27, the J gene TRBJ2-7; D may be TRBD1 (6 bases). Germline CDR1 is MNHEY and CDR2 is SMNVEV (reference sequence). Between the trimmed V and J ends, which lost 8 bases and 0 bases, there was a span of 20 bases. The CDR3 loop spans 16 amino acids. The CDR3 protein is CASRPLEGQISYEQYF. The CDR3 DNA reads TGTGCCAGCCGTCCGTTAGAAGGACAGATCTCCTACGAGCAGTACTTC.

The rearrangement uses TRBV19 and TRBJ1-3, with D hard to call. Trimming removed 2 bases at V and 1 base at J, with 15 bases between. The CDR3 sequence is 17 residues long. Germline V gene sequence: CDR1 LNHDA, CDR2 SQIVND (reference sequence). CDR3 bases: TGTGCCAGTAGTATACGCGGCCCCGAGGGTTCTGGAAACACCATATATTTT. Its translation is CASSIRGPEGSGNTIYF.

V is TRBV5-1 and J is TRBJ2-7; 10 bases line up with TRBD1. CDR3 length: 15 amino acids. Germline assignment: CDR1 SGHRS and CDR2 YFSETQ. J was trimmed by 7 bases and V by 4 bases; bases with no gene match: 11. In nucleotides, the CDR3 is TGCGCCAGCAGCATAGCCGGGACAGGGGTGGAAGAGCAGTACTTC. This translates into CASSIAGTGVEEQYF.

The rearrangement links TRBV28 to TRBJ1-4, with TRBD1 matching 7 bases. Trimming removed 2 bases from V and 8 bases from J; junction bases left unmatched: 11. Germline V gene lookup returns CDR1 MDHEN and CDR2 SYDVKM. The CDR3 has 16 amino acids. As DNA, the CDR3 is TGTGCCAGCAGTTTACTTGAACAGGGGCATCAGGAAAAACTGTTTTTT. This sequence encodes CASSLLEQGHQEKLFF.

V usage is TRBV6-2 or TRBV6-3 and J usage is TRBJ2-7; 7 bases fit TRBD2. The CDR3 runs to 14 residues. J gave up 4 bases and V 10 bases, and 13 bases lay outside the gene matches. Germline values: CDR1 MNHEY, CDR2 SVGEGT. The CDR3 sequence is CATSGGLGFYEQYF. Here the CDR3 DNA reads TGTGCCACCAGCGGCGGACTAGGGTTTTACGAGCAGTACTTC.

The chain recombines TRBV5-1 with TRBJ2-5; tentative D call: TRBD2 (5 bases). The CDR3 is made up of 13 amino acids. V lost 4 bases and J lost 5, with 12 bases in between. Germline values: CDR1 SGHRS, CDR2 YFSETQ. This chain's CDR3 is CASSAGVEETQYF. The CDR3 coding sequence is TGCGCCAGCAGCGCCGGGGTTGAGGAGACCCAGTACTTC.